Presented here are 32 T cell receptor beta chains from one specimen sequenced in a study of blood T cell repertoires in COVID-19. Method: immunoSEQ multiplex PCR; TCRdb's copy keeps in-frame clones and lacks some. The data contain about 140,000 clones, around 79% of them singletons. Sequenced: PBMCs or T cells enriched from blood (not recorded which). These receptors were taken from a woman aged 50 to 60 who had recovered from COVID-19.

The rearrangement uses TRBV7-2 and TRBJ2-1, with 14 positions matching TRBD2. With V trimmed by 2 bases and J by 9 bases, 12 bases remained unmatched. Germline values: CDR1 SGHTA, CDR2 FQGNSA. The CDR3 covers 18 residues. The CDR3 DNA sequence: TGTGCCAGCAGCTTACCCGGCATTGGGACTAGCGGGAGAGGTGAGCAGTTCTTC. It is translated as CASSLPGIGTSGRGEQFF.

The chain combines TRBV14 with TRBJ2-5, with TRBD1 matching 7 bases. V shed 0 bases, J shed 4 bases, and the junction held 8 bases outside the gene matches. The CDR3 covers 16 residues. Germline CDR1 and CDR2: SGHDN and FVKESK. CDR3 protein: CASSQDFRGGRETQYF. The CDR3 nucleotides read TGTGCCAGCAGCCAAGATTTTCGAGGGGGCCGAGAGACCCAGTACTTC.

This chain uses TRBV28 with TRBJ2-7; D is perhaps TRBD2 (6 bases). Per germline, CDR1 MDHEN and CDR2 SYDVKM. Trimming took off 3 bases at V and 5 bases at J, with 11 bases between the two ends. The CDR3 consists of 13 residues. For the CDR3, the DNA is TGTGCCAGCAGTTTTACTAGCACCAACGAGCAGTACTTC. Protein: CASSFTSTNEQYF. Full variable domain (outside the CDR3, taken from reference TRBV28 and TRBJ2-7): DVKVTQSSRYLVKRTGEKVFLECVQDMDHENMFWYRQDPGLGLRLIYFSYDVKMKEKGDIPEGYSVSREKKERFSLILESASTNQTSMYLCASSFTSTNEQYFGPGTRLTVT.

The J gene is TRBJ2-7, the V gene TRBV5-6, with 8 positions matching TRBD2. The CDR3 has 15 amino acids. Germline CDR1 SGHDT, CDR2 YYEEEE. V lost 1 base and J lost 3; bases outside the gene matches: 6. The CDR3 DNA is TGTGCCAGCAGCTTGATTGGACTAGCAGGCTACGAGCAGTACTTC. It specifies CASSLIGLAGYEQYF.

V usage is TRBV7-7 and J usage is TRBJ2-5; TRBD2 matches at 9 bases. In germline, CDR1 is SSHAT, CDR2 FNYEAQ (reference sequence). This CDR3 region has 16 residues. The trim removed 5 bases at V and 4 bases at J, leaving 11 bases unmatched. The CDR3 here is CASSPAWLAGSETQYF. DNA for the CDR3: TGTGCCAGCAGCCCGGCCTGGCTAGCGGGATCAGAGACCCAGTACTTC.

This rearrangement joins TRBV19 to TRBJ2-2; a possible D gene is TRBD2 (7 bases). V lost 7 bases and J 6 bases, leaving 15 bases between the germline ends. The CDR3 totals 14 residues. Germline V gives CDR1 LNHDA, CDR2 SQIVND (reference sequence). This chain's CDR3 is CASTNRGAAGELFF. CDR3 DNA: TGTGCCAGTACCAACCGGGGGGCCGCCGGGGAGCTGTTTTTT.

The CDR3 spells CAWSAVRTAGANVLTF. CDR3 bases: TGTGCCTGGAGCGCAGTAAGGACAGCTGGGGCCAACGTCCTGACTTTC. V and J are TRBV30 and TRBJ2-6; a possible D gene is TRBD1 (6 bases). The CDR3 spans 16 residues. Germline CDR1 is GTSNPN and CDR2 is SVGIG (reference sequence). V was trimmed by 3 bases and J by 2 bases, leaving 14 bases between them.

The CDR3 nucleotides read TGTGCCTGGAGTACGGGACTAGCGGGAGTCAATGAGCAGTTCTTC. Translating gives CAWSTGLAGVNEQFF. This chain connects TRBV30 to TRBJ2-1, with 14 bases aligning to TRBD2. The germline CDR1 and CDR2 sequences are GTSNPN and SVGIG (reference sequence). CDR3 length: 15 amino acids. V dropped 2 bases and J dropped 6; count of bases not matched to a gene: 3.

The chain combines TRBV6-5 with TRBJ2-4; tentative D call: TRBD1 (5 bases). CDR1 is MNHEY and CDR2 is SVGAGI in the germline V gene. The CDR3 length is 13 residues. Trimming pared 2 bases from V and 3 bases from J, leaving 5 bases between. In DNA form, the CDR3 reads TGTGCCAGCAGTTACACAGGCAAAAACATTCAGTACTTC. Protein product: CASSYTGKNIQYF.

This clone has more than one count but fewer than ten. This CDR3 is CASSPGSSGNTIYF. For the CDR3, the DNA is TGTGCCAGCAGTCCCGGGAGCTCTGGAAACACCATATATTTT. The J gene is TRBJ1-3, the V gene TRBV3-1 (or the pseudogene TRBV3-2); D not certain. Trimming stripped 6 bases from V and 0 bases from J, with 9 bases between. This CDR3 is built from 14 residues. Germline lookup yields CDR1 LGHDT and CDR2 YNNKEL (reference sequence).

The chain has TRBV25-1 and TRBJ2-7; a weak D match, TRBD1 (5 bases). This CDR3 contains 14 residues. Per germline, CDR1 MGHDK and CDR2 SYGVNS. V shed 5 bases and J shed 6 bases, with 17 bases lying between them. DNA of the CDR3: TGTGCCAGCAGTAATCCTGGGTTAAGGGGCGAGCAGTACTTC. This encodes CASSNPGLRGEQYF.

The V gene is TRBV6-5, the J gene TRBJ1-3, with 8 bases matching TRBD1. The CDR3 totals 14 residues. In germline, CDR1 is MNHEY, CDR2 SVGAGI. J lost 1 base, V lost 6 bases, and 2 bases had no gene match. The CDR3 reads CASRRTGSGNTIYF. CDR3 sequence (DNA): TGTGCCAGCAGGCGGACAGGGTCTGGAAACACCATATATTTT.

The chain uses TRBV7-9 and TRBJ1-2; possible D gene TRBD1, 5 bases. Germline V gene lookup returns CDR1 SEHNR and CDR2 FQNEAQ (reference sequence). The CDR3 runs 14 residues. V was cut by 3 bases and J by 4 bases, with 12 bases left in between. CDR3: CASSFPGKSYGYTF. As DNA, the CDR3 is TGTGCCAGCAGCTTTCCAGGGAAGAGCTATGGCTACACCTTC. The full variable domain, rest sourced from reference TRBV7-9 and TRBJ1-2, is DTGVSQNPRHKITKRGQNVTFRCDPISEHNRLYWYRQTLGQGPEFLTYFQNEAQLEKSRLLSDRFSAERPKGSFSTLEIQRTEQGDSAMYLCASSFPGKSYGYTFGSGTRLTVV.

The V gene is TRBV28, the J gene TRBJ2-1, with TRBD2 identical over 10 bases. V was clipped by 6 bases and J by 4 bases; unmatched bases: 3. The CDR3 runs to 14 residues. The V gene's germline CDR1 is MDHEN and CDR2 SYDVKM. The CDR3 DNA follows: TGTGCCAGCAGACTAGCGGGAAAGTACAATGAGCAGTTCTTC. Amino acids: CASRLAGKYNEQFF.

The CDR3 DNA reads as TGTGCCAGCAGCAGAGGGACTAGCGGGGTCTCCTACAATGAGCAGTTCTTC. Protein: CASSRGTSGVSYNEQFF. V and J are TRBV5-4 and TRBJ2-1; TRBD2 aligns across 13 bases. Per germline, CDR1 SGHNT and CDR2 YYREEE (reference sequence). The CDR3 loop spans 17 amino acids. V was pared by 4 bases and J by 0 bases, with 4 bases of the junction left unmatched.

The V call is TRBV28, the J call TRBJ2-3; 10 bases line up with TRBD1. This CDR3 region has 16 residues. V was pared by 5 bases and J by 9 bases, with 14 bases of the junction left unmatched. From germline, CDR1 is MDHEN and CDR2 SYDVKM. The CDR3 loop reads CASSPLGQGVLGTQYF. The CDR3 region has the DNA TGTGCCAGCAGTCCTCTCGGACAGGGGGTTCTAGGAACGCAGTATTTT.

This chain connects TRBV6-5 to TRBJ1-2; no reliable D call. Trimming removed 4 bases from V and 4 bases from J, with 16 bases in between. The CDR3 extends over 15 amino acids. Germline V gene data show CDR1 as MNHEY and CDR2 as SVGAGI. CDR3 in amino acids: CASSLHPRGGYGYTF. The CDR3 DNA is TGTGCCAGCAGTTTACATCCTCGGGGTGGCTATGGCTACACCTTC.

The V and J genes are TRBV29-1 and TRBJ1-2; TRBD1 is a possible D gene (6 bases). Germline CDR1 SQVTM, CDR2 ANQGSEA. CDR3 size: 15 residues. The V end was cut by 4 bases, the J end by 4 bases, with 19 bases between. The CDR3 bases are TGCAGCGTTGTTGAGGGGGTCCCCCCTGGCTATGGCTACACCTTC. It encodes CSVVEGVPPGYGYTF.

The genes are TRBV19 and TRBJ2-1; TRBD1 aligns across 7 bases. CDR1 and CDR2 (germline): LNHDA, SQIVND (reference sequence). The CDR3 spans 15 residues. The J segment lost 2 bases and the V segment lost 3 bases, leaving 4 bases of the junction unmatched. As DNA, the CDR3 is TGTGCCAGTAGTATCTGGGACAGCCCCTACAATGAGCAGTTCTTC. Translation gives CASSIWDSPYNEQFF.

This rearrangement joins TRBV6-1 to TRBJ2-2; D not resolved. V was clipped by 1 base and J by 6 bases, with 15 bases between them. The V gene's germline CDR1 is MNHNS and CDR2 SASEGT. This CDR3 spans 16 amino acids. CDR3 sequence (DNA): TGTGCCAGCAGTGAAGGAGTTAACGTTGTTTCCGGGGAGCTGTTTTTT. It specifies CASSEGVNVVSGELFF.

The J gene is TRBJ1-6, the V gene TRBV3-1 (or the pseudogene TRBV3-2), with 8 bases aligning to TRBD1. The CDR3 is 15 amino acids. V shed 0 bases and J 10 bases; nucleotides not matched to a gene: 5. CDR1 and CDR2 (germline): LGHDT, YNNKEL (reference sequence). This CDR3 reads CASSQDRTGRSPLHF. CDR3 DNA: TGTGCCAGCAGCCAAGATCGGACAGGGAGATCACCCCTCCACTTT.

CDR3 nucleotide sequence: TGTGCCAGCAGTTCGGGGGGTAGCGGAAACCACAATGAGCAGTTCTTC. As protein: CASSSGGSGNHNEQFF. The chain links TRBV28 to TRBJ2-1, with 7 bases lining up with TRBD2. Germline V CDR1 and CDR2: MDHEN, SYDVKM. The V gene end was trimmed by 4 bases and the J gene end by 5 bases; junction bases not matched to a gene: 11. The CDR3 runs 16 residues.

In this sample, this clone turned up once. The chain recombines TRBV5-4 with TRBJ2-7; tentatively, D is TRBD1 (5 bases). This CDR3 is built from 14 residues. Looked up from germline, CDR1 is SGHNT and CDR2 is YYREEE (reference sequence). V was pared by 2 bases and J by 0 bases, with 9 bases between. The CDR3 loop is CASSLGQGSYEQYF. The CDR3 DNA reads TGTGCCAGCAGCTTAGGGCAGGGCTCCTACGAGCAGTACTTC. The full variable domain, rest sourced from reference TRBV5-4 and TRBJ2-7, is ETGVTQSPTHLIKTRGQQVTLRCSSQSGHNTVSWYQQALGQGPQFIFQYYREEENGRGNFPPRFSGLQFPNYSSELNVNALELDDSALYLCASSLGQGSYEQYFGPGTRLTVT.

The chain carries TRBV9 and TRBJ2-2; tentatively, D is TRBD1 (5 bases). Trimming cost V 0 bases and J 4 bases, with 16 bases left between them. This CDR3 region has 17 residues. Per the germline V gene, CDR1 is SGDLS and CDR2 is YYNGEE. This chain's CDR3 is CASSVARTVGRTGELFF. The CDR3 DNA follows: TGTGCCAGCAGCGTAGCTCGAACAGTGGGGCGCACCGGGGAGCTGTTTTTT.

This clone was recorded a few times. The rearrangement uses TRBV23-1 and TRBJ2-2, with 7 nucleotides matching TRBD1. TRBV23-1 is filed as an ORF, its function uncertain. CDR3 length: 17 amino acids. V shed 4 bases, J shed 2 bases, and the junction held 10 bases outside the gene matches. The CDR3 DNA sequence: TGCGCCAGCAGTCTTCCGGGGACAGAACTTAACACCGGGGAGCTGTTTTTT. The encoded protein is CASSLPGTELNTGELFF.

The chain carries TRBV6-5 and TRBJ2-2; 10 nucleotides align to TRBD2. The V segment lost 2 bases and the J segment 6 bases; nucleotides outside the gene matches: 6. The germline CDR1 and CDR2 sequences are MNHEY and SVGAGI. The CDR3 consists of 16 residues. CDR3 in DNA: TGTGCCAGCAGTTACGGGTTAGCGGGAGGTCCCGGGGAGCTGTTTTTT. This gives the protein CASSYGLAGGPGELFF.

The chain carries TRBV6-5 and TRBJ2-7; unclear D gene. The CDR3 has 13 amino acids. Trimming took 5 bases from V and 4 from J, leaving 12 bases between them. In germline, CDR1 is MNHEY, CDR2 SVGAGI. The chain's CDR3 is CASSPQPEYEQYF. The DNA for the CDR3 is TGTGCCAGCAGTCCCCAGCCGGAGTACGAGCAGTACTTC.

This chain joins TRBV6-5 and TRBJ1-3, with D maybe TRBD1 (5 bases). Trimming took off 4 bases at V and 11 bases at J, with 15 bases between the two ends. The CDR3 runs 13 residues. Per the germline V gene, CDR1 is MNHEY and CDR2 is SVGAGI. The CDR3 region has the DNA TGTGCCAGCAGTTCTAAGGAAGGGGTCGCCATATATTTT. Amino acids: CASSSKEGVAIYF.

The chain has TRBV7-8 and TRBJ2-5; 10 bases agree with TRBD2. After removal of 4 bases from V and 9 bases from J, the junction contained 11 bases not matched to a gene. Germline lookup yields CDR1 SGHVS and CDR2 FQNEAQ. CDR3 size: 15 residues. CDR3 residues: CASSSASGGAGAQYF. The CDR3 DNA reads as TGTGCCAGCAGCTCGGCTAGCGGGGGAGCTGGGGCCCAGTACTTC.

The V call is TRBV5-4, the J call TRBJ2-7; 8 nucleotides agree with TRBD2. Trimming took 1 base from V and 1 from J; bases not matched to a gene: 4. The CDR3 totals 15 residues. Looked up from germline, CDR1 is SGHNT and CDR2 is YYREEE (reference sequence). The CDR3, as DNA: TGTGCCAGCAGCTTGTCGGGCGGGGGGTCCTACGAGCAGTACTTC. Amino acid sequence: CASSLSGGGSYEQYF.

The rearrangement uses TRBV5-1 and TRBJ2-1, with D hard to call. The CDR3 consists of 13 residues. Germline V gene data show CDR1 as SGHRS and CDR2 as YFSETQ. The ends were cut back, 4 bases at V and 10 bases at J, with 15 bases in the middle. The CDR3 region has the DNA TGCGCCAGCAGCGACGCCATGGTGGGCGAGCAGTTCTTC. It encodes CASSDAMVGEQFF.

The chain combines TRBV7-2 with TRBJ2-7, with D uncertain. V dropped 3 bases and J dropped 3 bases, with 12 bases sitting between them. The CDR3 is 14 residues long. Germline V gene lookup returns CDR1 SGHTA and CDR2 FQGNSA. This chain's CDR3 is CASSFLKTLYEQYF. The CDR3 DNA is TGTGCCAGCAGCTTCCTTAAGACTCTCTACGAGCAGTACTTC.